The entry below gives a single T cell receptor beta chain sequence along with its context. The length of the CDR3 is 13 residues. Germline CDR1 and CDR2: SGHTA and FQGNSA. Libraries were prepared by immunoSEQ multiplex PCR; TCRdb keeps only in-frame clonotypes and omits some of them. The sample includes 100,000 or so clones, 91% of them seen just once. This record comes from a study of OX40 agonist ivuxolimab in advanced cancers. The chain combines TRBV7-2 with TRBJ2-1, with D perhaps given as TRBD1 or TRBD2 (7 bases each). The sequence derives from an adult with an advanced solid tumor such as melanoma, head and neck, liver or kidney cancer. This specimen consisted of CD4+ or CD8+ T cells sorted from blood, obtained in a trial of the OX40 agonist ivuxolimab. CDR3 amino acids: CAGNRGGRNEQFF. In nucleotides, the CDR3 is TGTGCGGGGAACAGGGGAGGGCGGAATGAGCAGTTCTTC.